The table lists the clone carrying this T cell receptor (beta chain) with a few counts. Its specificity is unknown. The data were obtained in a study of vaccination and CD4 T cells after COVID-19. Study background: Some control cultures received a CEFX pool, which served as the positive control. Others received an HIV-1 Nef pool or no peptide.

The CDR3 consists of 15 residues. Looked up from germline, CDR1 is MNHEY and CDR2 is SMNVEV (reference sequence). V was pared by 1 base and J by 5 bases, with 4 bases of the junction left unmatched. Once obtained from cultured CD4+ T cells, the DNA was sequenced using the Oncomine TCR Beta short-read assay. TCRdb re-called the PCR reads through MiXCR, storing one row per CDR3 protein. The table has 15,000 to 25,000 distinct CDR3 sequences, around half seen once. Treatment denoted: approximately nine-day PBMC culture with coronavirus spike peptide pools or control peptides (ViraFEST assay). This sequence originates from a human donor who had recovered from COVID-19. Input material: CD4+ T cells from blood, cultured in vitro. The chain carries TRBV27 and TRBJ1-1; 10 positions match TRBD1. DNA for the CDR3: TGTGCCAGCAGTTTATGGGGGACAGGGGTAACTGAAGCTTTCTTT. This encodes CASSLWGTGVTEAFF.